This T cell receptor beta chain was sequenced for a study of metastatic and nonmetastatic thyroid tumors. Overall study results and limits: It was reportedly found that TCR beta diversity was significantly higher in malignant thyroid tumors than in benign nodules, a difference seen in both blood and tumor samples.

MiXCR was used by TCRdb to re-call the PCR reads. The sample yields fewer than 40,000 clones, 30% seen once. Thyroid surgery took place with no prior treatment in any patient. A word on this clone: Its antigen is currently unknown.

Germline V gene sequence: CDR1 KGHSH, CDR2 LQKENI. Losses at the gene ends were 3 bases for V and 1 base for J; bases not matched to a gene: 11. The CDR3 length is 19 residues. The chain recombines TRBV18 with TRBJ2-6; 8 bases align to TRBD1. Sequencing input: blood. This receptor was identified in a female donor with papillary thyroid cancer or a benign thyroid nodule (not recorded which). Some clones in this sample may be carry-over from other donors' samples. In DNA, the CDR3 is TGTGCCAGCTCACCGGAAGGACAGGGACACCCTTCTGGGGCCAACGTCCTGACTTTC. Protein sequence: CASSPEGQGHPSGANVLTF.